This TCR beta chain was identified during a study of cytomegalovirus exposure and HLA in healthy donors. Study-wide results and limits: The listing of 150 or so TCR beta chains classed them as cytomegalovirus-associated.

V shed 5 bases and J shed 1 base, with 9 bases lying between them. Germline V gives CDR1 SEHNR, CDR2 FQNEAQ (reference sequence). CDR3 size: 13 residues. The study ran its PCR with 60 Vbeta and 13 Jbeta primers. TCRdb's copy holds only in-frame clones and misses some; the assay was immunoSEQ multiplex PCR. The sample lists 250,000 to 350,000 clones, under 80% seen once, with under 3% in the top ten. This clone was observed a few times. Antigen unknown. Sample: PBMCs. This sequence was found in a female donor in good health and CMV-seronegative. The chain has TRBV7-9 and TRBJ2-7; tentative D call: TRBD1 (5 bases). Here the CDR3 reads CASSATGSYEQYF. CDR3 coding DNA: TGTGCCAGCAGCGCCACAGGTTCCTACGAGCAGTACTTC.